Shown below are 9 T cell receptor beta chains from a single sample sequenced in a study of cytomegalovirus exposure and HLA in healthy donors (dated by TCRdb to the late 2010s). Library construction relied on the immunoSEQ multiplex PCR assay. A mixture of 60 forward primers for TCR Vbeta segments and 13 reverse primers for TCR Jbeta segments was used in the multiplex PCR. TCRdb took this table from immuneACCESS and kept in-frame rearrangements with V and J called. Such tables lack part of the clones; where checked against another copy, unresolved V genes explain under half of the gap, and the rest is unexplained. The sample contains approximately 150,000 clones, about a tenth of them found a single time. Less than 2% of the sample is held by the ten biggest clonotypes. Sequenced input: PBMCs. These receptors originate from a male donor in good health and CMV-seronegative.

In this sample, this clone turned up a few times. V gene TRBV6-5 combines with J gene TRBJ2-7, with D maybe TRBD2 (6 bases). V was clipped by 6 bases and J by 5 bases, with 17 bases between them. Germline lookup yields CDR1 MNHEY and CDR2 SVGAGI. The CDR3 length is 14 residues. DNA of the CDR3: TGTGCCAGCAGCCACTTCGGGGGTTCCCACGAGCAGTACTTC. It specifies CASSHFGGSHEQYF.

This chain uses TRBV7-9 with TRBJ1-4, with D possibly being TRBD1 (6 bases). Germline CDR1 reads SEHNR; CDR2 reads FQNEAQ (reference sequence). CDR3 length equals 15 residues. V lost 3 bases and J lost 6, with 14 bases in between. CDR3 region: CASSFAGAWDEKLFF. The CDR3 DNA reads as TGTGCCAGCAGCTTCGCAGGGGCCTGGGATGAAAAACTGTTTTTT.

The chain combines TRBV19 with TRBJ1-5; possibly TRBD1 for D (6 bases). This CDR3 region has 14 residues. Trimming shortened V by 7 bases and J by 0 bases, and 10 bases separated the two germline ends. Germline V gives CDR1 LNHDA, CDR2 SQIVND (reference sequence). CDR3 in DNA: TGTGCCAGTACAATGGGGGCTAGCAATCAGCCCCAGCATTTT. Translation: CASTMGASNQPQHF.

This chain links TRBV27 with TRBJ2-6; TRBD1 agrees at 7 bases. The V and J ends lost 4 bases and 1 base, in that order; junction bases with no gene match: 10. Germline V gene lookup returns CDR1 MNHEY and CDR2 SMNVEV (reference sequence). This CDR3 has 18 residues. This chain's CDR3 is CASSYLPGRGSGANVLTF. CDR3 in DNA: TGTGCCAGCAGTTACCTCCCCGGCAGGGGGTCTGGGGCCAACGTCCTGACTTTC.

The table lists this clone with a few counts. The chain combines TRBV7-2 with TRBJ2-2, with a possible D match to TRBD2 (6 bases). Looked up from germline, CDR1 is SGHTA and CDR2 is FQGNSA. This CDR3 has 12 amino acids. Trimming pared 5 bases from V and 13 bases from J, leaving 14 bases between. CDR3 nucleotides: TGTGCCAGCAGCATTTACGGGGGAAGGCTGTTTTTT. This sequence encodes CASSIYGGRLFF.

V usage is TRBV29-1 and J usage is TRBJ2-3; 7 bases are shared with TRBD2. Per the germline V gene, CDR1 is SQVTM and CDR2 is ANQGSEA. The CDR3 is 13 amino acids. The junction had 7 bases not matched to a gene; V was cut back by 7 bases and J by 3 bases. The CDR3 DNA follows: TGCAGCGCAGACGCGGGAGTTACAGATACGCAGTATTTT. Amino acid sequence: CSADAGVTDTQYF.

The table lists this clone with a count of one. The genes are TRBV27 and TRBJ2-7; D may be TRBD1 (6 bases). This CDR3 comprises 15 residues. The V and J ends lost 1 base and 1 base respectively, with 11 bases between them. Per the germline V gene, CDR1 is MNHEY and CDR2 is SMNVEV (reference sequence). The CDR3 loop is CASSLLRGQSYEQYF. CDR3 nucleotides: TGTGCCAGCAGTTTATTGCGCGGACAGTCCTACGAGCAGTACTTC.

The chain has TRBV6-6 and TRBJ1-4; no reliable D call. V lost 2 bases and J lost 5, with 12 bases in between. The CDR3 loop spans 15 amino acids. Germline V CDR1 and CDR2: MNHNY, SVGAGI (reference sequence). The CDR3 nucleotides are TGTGCCAGCAGTTACCCGACCAGCGGAAATGAAAAACTGTTTTTT. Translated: CASSYPTSGNEKLFF.

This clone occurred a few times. The CDR3 loop is CASSQDTGGSSYNEQFF. CDR3 nucleotides: TGCGCCAGCAGCCAAGATACCGGGGGGAGCTCCTACAATGAGCAGTTCTTC. This chain joins TRBV4-1 and TRBJ2-1, with 7 nucleotides matching TRBD2. The V gene's germline CDR1 is MGHRA and CDR2 YSYEKL. This CDR3 region has 17 residues. After removal of 0 bases from V and 0 bases from J, the junction contained 5 bases not matched to a gene.